This entry lists 14 T cell receptor beta chains sequenced from one sample in a study of T cell changes during pregnancy in multiple sclerosis. Profiled with immunoSEQ multiplex PCR; TCRdb holds only in-frame clones, not every one. The table has 40,000 to 50,000 clones, 90% seen once. Here the sequenced sample was CD8+ T cells from peripheral blood mononuclear cells, taken in the third trimester of pregnancy. These receptors were taken from a female donor with multiple sclerosis, enrolled in a pregnancy study.

The chain has TRBV27 and TRBJ2-7; 14 positions match TRBD2. The junction had 6 bases not matched to a gene; V was cut back by 4 bases and J by 4 bases. The CDR3 extends over 16 amino acids. Germline loops: CDR1 MNHEY, CDR2 SMNVEV (reference sequence). The DNA for the CDR3 is TGTGCCAGCAGTTCCGGACTAGCGGGGGGCTGGTACGAGCAGTACTTC. Amino acid sequence: CASSSGLAGGWYEQYF.

The genes are TRBV9 and TRBJ2-7; D is uncertain. The CDR3 is 12 amino acids. V was clipped by 4 bases and J by 0 bases, with 5 bases between them. Germline V gives CDR1 SGDLS, CDR2 YYNGEE. The CDR3: CASSSSSYEQYF. In DNA, the CDR3 is TGTGCCAGCAGCTCGAGCTCCTACGAGCAGTACTTC.

This chain connects TRBV7-9 to TRBJ1-1; D is possibly TRBD1 (6 bases). Germline V gene sequence: CDR1 SEHNR, CDR2 FQNEAQ (reference sequence). V was trimmed by 6 bases and J by 7 bases, leaving 15 bases between them. CDR3 size: 13 residues. The CDR3 here is CASSSGQSYEAFF. The CDR3 nucleotides are TGTGCCAGCAGTTCTGGACAGTCCTATGAAGCTTTCTTT.

The chain carries TRBV6-5 and TRBJ2-5; maybe TRBD1 (6 bases). CDR3 length equals 13 residues. The V end lost 6 bases, the J end lost 2 bases, and 10 bases lay between the germline ends. From germline, CDR1 is MNHEY and CDR2 SVGAGI. The CDR3 DNA reads as TGTGCCAGCAGGCCGGACAGACAAGAGACCCAGTACTTC. It translates to CASRPDRQETQYF.

V usage is TRBV13 and J usage is TRBJ1-4, with TRBD1 as a possible D gene (5 bases). Trimming shortened V by 0 bases and J by 6 bases, and 11 bases separated the two germline ends. Germline loops: CDR1 PRHDT, CDR2 FYEKMQ (reference sequence). The CDR3 length is 15 residues. CDR3 sequence: CASSLGRGGDEKLFF. CDR3 sequence (DNA): TGTGCCAGCAGCTTAGGCCGGGGCGGGGATGAAAAACTGTTTTTT. The whole variable domain, filled in from reference TRBV13 and TRBJ1-4, reads AAGVIQSPRHLIKEKRETATLKCYPIPRHDTVYWYQQGPGQDPQFLISFYEKMQSDKGSIPDRFSAQQFSDYHSELNMSSLELGDSALYFCASSLGRGGDEKLFFGSGTQLSVL.

This chain joins TRBV30 and TRBJ1-4, with 7 positions matching TRBD1. Germline loops: CDR1 GTSNPN, CDR2 SVGIG (reference sequence). The V gene end was trimmed by 2 bases and the J gene end by 6 bases; junction bases not matched to a gene: 6. The CDR3 consists of 14 residues. In nucleotides, the CDR3 is TGTGCCTGGAGTAAGGGACAGTCCTATGAAAAACTGTTTTTT. Protein: CAWSKGQSYEKLFF.

This clone appeared once. The chain links TRBV27 to TRBJ2-7, with 8 bases identical to TRBD1. The CDR3 is 13 residues long. Germline loops: CDR1 MNHEY, CDR2 SMNVEV (reference sequence). The J segment lost 0 bases and the V segment lost 8 bases, leaving 3 bases of the junction unmatched. CDR3 loop: CASGQGSSYEQYF. The CDR3 nucleotides are TGTGCCAGCGGACAGGGCAGCTCCTACGAGCAGTACTTC.

CDR3 nucleotides: TGTGCCAGCAGCAGAAACTACCGGGACAGCGGGACAGATACGCAGTATTTT. This translates into CASSRNYRDSGTDTQYF. This chain joins TRBV5-4 and TRBJ2-3; tentative D call: TRBD1 (7 bases). This CDR3 is 17 amino acids long. V was trimmed by 4 bases and J by 3 bases, leaving 21 bases between them. Looked up from germline, CDR1 is SGHNT and CDR2 is YYREEE (reference sequence).

The V and J genes are TRBV11-3 and TRBJ2-1; unclear D gene. This CDR3 spans 14 amino acids. CDR1 SGHNT and CDR2 YENEEA come from the germline V gene. V dropped 3 bases and J dropped 4 bases, with 10 bases sitting between them. The CDR3 coding sequence is TGTGCCAGCAGCTTGTCTTTTATGTACAATGAGCAGTTCTTC. It codes for CASSLSFMYNEQFF.

J is TRBJ2-3 and V is TRBV14; 8 positions match TRBD2. With 4 bases clipped from V and 5 bases from J, the junction kept 14 bases outside the gene matches. Germline V CDR1 and CDR2: SGHDN, FVKESK. This CDR3 region has 17 residues. CDR3 DNA sequence: TGTGCCAGCAGCCTCGGACTGCCAGCGGGAGTTCTAGATACGCAGTATTTT. Translated: CASSLGLPAGVLDTQYF.

CDR3 coding DNA: TGTGCCAGCAGCATCCGGGACATTCCCTACGAGCAGTACTTC. It is translated as CASSIRDIPYEQYF. This rearrangement joins TRBV7-9 to TRBJ2-7, with D possibly TRBD1 on 6 matching bases. Per the germline V gene, CDR1 is SEHNR and CDR2 is FQNEAQ (reference sequence). The CDR3 covers 14 residues. V shed 5 bases and J shed 2 bases, with 13 bases lying between them.

The rearrangement joins TRBV7-7 to TRBJ2-5; 10 nucleotides align to TRBD2. Per germline, CDR1 SSHAT and CDR2 FNYEAQ (reference sequence). CDR3 length: 15 amino acids. V lost 3 bases and J lost 5; bases outside the gene matches: 6. The CDR3 sequence: CASSFTSGDWETQYF. In nucleotides, the CDR3 is TGTGCCAGCAGCTTTACTAGCGGGGACTGGGAGACCCAGTACTTC.

The chain has TRBV30 and TRBJ1-2, with D tentatively TRBD1 (5 bases). The germline V gene encodes CDR1 GTSNPN and CDR2 SVGIG (reference sequence). CDR3 length: 16 amino acids. The germline V and J ends were trimmed by 1 base and 2 bases, with 17 bases remaining between them. The DNA of the CDR3 is TGTGCCTGGAGTGGCTACGGACAAAAAATAAACTATGGCTACACCTTC. This codes for CAWSGYGQKINYGYTF. The full variable domain, in which reference TRBV30 and TRBJ1-2 provide the parts outside the CDR3, is SQTIHQWPATLVQPVGSPLSLECTVEGTSNPNLYWYRQAAGRGLQLLFYSVGIGQISSEVPQNLSASRPQDRQFILSSKKLLLSDSGFYLCAWSGYGQKINYGYTFGSGTRLTVV.

This clone was detected a few times. The rearrangement links TRBV4-2 to TRBJ1-5; D ambiguous. There are 13 residues in the CDR3. CDR1 is LGHNA and CDR2 is YNFKEQ in the germline V gene. The V and J ends lost 0 bases and 4 bases respectively, with 4 bases between them. The CDR3 bases are TGTGCCAGCAGCCAAGATAATAATCAGCCCCAGCATTTT. It yields the protein CASSQDNNQPQHF.